What follows are 29 T cell receptor beta chains derived from one specimen sequenced in a study of CD8 T cells in ankylosing spondylitis. TCRdb ran MiXCR on the 5' RACE reads and lists one entry per CDR3 protein. This sample yields a few hundred thousand distinct CDR3 sequences, of which more than 9% are seen a single time; roughly 9.2% belongs to the top ten. What was sequenced was blood, either unsorted or a sorted T cell fraction (not recorded which). Source of these receptors: a female donor with ankylosing spondylitis or in good health (not recorded which).

The V and J genes are TRBV12-3 or TRBV12-4 and TRBJ1-1; 11 bases are a match to TRBD1. The junction had 4 bases not matched to a gene; V was cut back by 5 bases and J by 5 bases. CDR3 length: 14 residues. CDR3 residues: CASSKGQGDTEAFF. The CDR3 DNA is TGTGCCAGCAGTAAGGGACAGGGGGATACTGAAGCTTTCTTT.

This clonotype was found many times. This chain uses TRBV15 with TRBJ2-3; weak D call: TRBD2 (5 bases). Trimming shortened V by 0 bases and J by 2 bases, and 9 bases separated the two germline ends. Germline CDR1 is LNHNV and CDR2 is YYDKDF (reference sequence). The CDR3 loop spans 15 amino acids. This chain's CDR3 is CATSREDLVTDTQYF. The CDR3 DNA sequence: TGTGCCACCAGCAGAGAGGACTTAGTCACAGATACGCAGTATTTT.

The chain uses TRBV5-1 and TRBJ1-2; D gene uncertain. Germline CDR1 SGHRS, CDR2 YFSETQ. The CDR3 extends over 11 amino acids. Trimming took 3 bases from V and 7 from J, leaving 7 bases between them. CDR3 region: CASSWEGGYTF. The CDR3 DNA is TGCGCCAGCAGCTGGGAGGGTGGCTACACCTTC. Based on the CDR3 plus reference TRBV5-1 and TRBJ1-2, the full variable domain is KAGVTQTPRYLIKTRGQQVTLSCSPISGHRSVSWYQQTPGQGLQFLFEYFSETQRNKGNFPGRFSGRQFSNSRSEMNVSTLELGDSALYLCASSWEGGYTFGSGTRLTVV.

This clonotype came up many times. In DNA, the CDR3 is TGTGCCAGCAGTCCCCAGGTTAAAGTGGAGACCCAGTACTTC. It translates to CASSPQVKVETQYF. The rearrangement links TRBV12-3 or TRBV12-4 to TRBJ2-5; D is uncertain. This CDR3 contains 14 residues. Trimming left V 5 bases short and J 5 bases short, with 15 bases between.

This clonotype was counted ten times or more. The chain recombines TRBV7-3 with TRBJ1-6; a weak D match, TRBD1 (5 bases). The CDR3 totals 16 residues. Germline V gene sequence: CDR1 SGHTA, CDR2 FQGTGA. Trimming stripped 3 bases from V and 4 bases from J, with 13 bases between. CDR3 in DNA: TGTGCCAGCAGCTTTAGTGTGGGGGAATATAATTCACCCCTCCACTTT. It codes for CASSFSVGEYNSPLHF. The full variable domain, its missing parts supplied by reference TRBV7-3 and TRBJ1-6, is GAGVSQTPSNKVTEKGKYVELRCDPISGHTALYWYRQSLGQGPEFLIYFQGTGAADDSGLPNDRFFAVRPEGSVSTLKIQRTERGDSAVYLCASSFSVGEYNSPLHFGNGTRLTVT.

This clonotype has ten or more counts. The gene calls are TRBV28 and TRBJ2-6; D perhaps matches TRBD1 (5 bases). Germline assignment: CDR1 MDHEN and CDR2 SYDVKM. This CDR3 has 15 residues. V lost 5 bases and J lost 0, with 8 bases in between. CDR3 residues: CASSPGISGANVLTF. CDR3 in DNA: TGTGCCAGCAGTCCAGGGATCTCTGGGGCCAACGTCCTGACTTTC.

This clonotype was counted many times. The chain combines TRBV24-1 with TRBJ2-1; tentatively, D is TRBD2 (6 bases). Trimming left V 3 bases short and J 12 bases short, with 17 bases between. This CDR3 has 14 amino acids. Germline V gene sequence: CDR1 KGHDR, CDR2 SFDVKD. In nucleotides, the CDR3 is TGTGCCACCAGTGATCCCCTGGCCTTGGGACTGCAGTTCTTC. Its translation: CATSDPLALGLQFF.

This chain connects TRBV6-2 or TRBV6-3 to TRBJ2-1; D remains unclear. The V and J ends lost 6 bases and 9 bases respectively, with 12 bases between them. The CDR3 is made up of 12 amino acids. The germline CDR1 and CDR2 sequences are MNHEY and SVGEGT. The DNA of the CDR3 is TGTGCCAGCAGCCAGCTCGGTGGTGAGCAGTTCTTC. As protein: CASSQLGGEQFF.

The sample holds many counts of this clonotype. The V and J genes are TRBV10-3 and TRBJ2-1; 9 nucleotides match TRBD1. This CDR3 is 13 amino acids long. J was trimmed by 7 bases and V by 10 bases; bases with no gene match: 8. The V gene's germline CDR1 is ENHRY and CDR2 SYGVKD. This chain's CDR3 is CATSGQGDNEQFF. CDR3 DNA sequence: TGTGCCACGTCGGGACAGGGTGATAATGAGCAGTTCTTC.

This clonotype was picked up a small number of times. The chain has TRBV15 and TRBJ2-5; maybe TRBD1 (6 bases). The ends were cut back, 5 bases at V and 4 bases at J, with 14 bases in the middle. The germline gives CDR1 LNHNV, CDR2 YYDKDF (reference sequence). This CDR3 is 14 amino acids long. The CDR3 region has the DNA TGTGCCACCAGCGTTGACAGGTTATCAGAGACCCAGTACTTC. This sequence encodes CATSVDRLSETQYF.

This clonotype has a count of ten or more. V and J are TRBV7-7 and TRBJ2-3, with a possible D match to TRBD2 (5 bases). This CDR3 spans 15 amino acids. The germline gives CDR1 SSHAT, CDR2 FNYEAQ (reference sequence). Trimming stripped 11 bases from V and 3 bases from J, with 21 bases between. In nucleotides, the CDR3 is TGTGCCGCCCCGGGGAAAAGCGAACCGACAGATACGCAGTATTTT. Protein product: CAAPGKSEPTDTQYF.

Many counts were recorded for this clonotype. Likely a read error: the CDR3 ends without its conserved phenylalanine or tryptophan. The limits of the CDR3 on the DNA are not certain, so only TCRdb's listed CDR3 is given. This sequence joins TRBV7-8 and TRBJ2-5; the DNA was not compared with TRBD1, the D call given in the table. Germline V gene data show CDR1 as SGHVS and CDR2 as FQNEAQ. From its first to its last residue, the CDR3 has 9 amino acids. CDR3 sequence: CASSKRSSG.

This clonotype occurred a few times. The rearrangement uses TRBV28 and TRBJ2-5; TRBD2 agrees at 8 bases. Losses at the gene ends were 5 bases for V and 7 bases for J; bases not matched to a gene: 6. The CDR3 sequence is 13 residues long. Germline-derived CDR1 and CDR2 are MDHEN and SYDVKM. The CDR3 protein is CASSPREGATQYF. The CDR3 DNA sequence: TGTGCCAGCAGTCCCCGGGAGGGAGCGACCCAGTACTTC. The full variable domain, with the rest looked up from reference TRBV28 and TRBJ2-5, is DVKVTQSSRYLVKRTGEKVFLECVQDMDHENMFWYRQDPGLGLRLIYFSYDVKMKEKGDIPEGYSVSREKKERFSLILESASTNQTSMYLCASSPREGATQYFGPGTRLLVL.

This clonotype was picked up a small number of times. This chain links TRBV6-4 with TRBJ2-1; 13 positions match TRBD2. J was trimmed by 8 bases and V by 4 bases; bases with no gene match: 5. Germline values: CDR1 MRHNA, CDR2 SNTAGT. This CDR3 is 15 amino acids long. The CDR3: CASSARTSGGDEQFF. The CDR3 DNA reads TGTGCCAGCAGTGCAAGGACTAGCGGGGGCGATGAGCAGTTCTTC.

This chain links TRBV2 with TRBJ1-6; D uncertain. The V gene lost 10 bases and the J gene lost 5 bases, with 15 bases spanning the gap. This CDR3 contains 14 residues. In germline, CDR1 is SNHLY, CDR2 FYNNEI. The CDR3: CATIPRRNNSPLHF. CDR3 coding DNA: TGTGCCACCATTCCGCGACGTAATAATTCACCCCTCCACTTT.

This clonotype was observed at least ten times. This sequence joins TRBV5-1 and TRBJ2-1, with 9 nucleotides matching TRBD2. The CDR3 length is 17 residues. CDR1 and CDR2 (germline): SGHRS, YFSETQ. V was pared by 0 bases and J by 4 bases, with 8 bases of the junction left unmatched. For the CDR3, the DNA is TGCGCCAGCAGCTTGGCGGCAGCGGGGGGACGGTACAATGAGCAGTTCTTC. Protein: CASSLAAAGGRYNEQFF. Drawing the rest from reference TRBV5-1 and TRBJ2-1, the complete variable domain is KAGVTQTPRYLIKTRGQQVTLSCSPISGHRSVSWYQQTPGQGLQFLFEYFSETQRNKGNFPGRFSGRQFSNSRSEMNVSTLELGDSALYLCASSLAAAGGRYNEQFFGPGTRLTVL.

The chain links TRBV5-1 to TRBJ2-1; D may be TRBD2 (5 bases). The ends were cut back, 4 bases at V and 3 bases at J, with 20 bases in the middle. CDR1 and CDR2 from the germline V gene are SGHRS and YFSETQ. This CDR3 is built from 17 residues. CDR3 amino acids: CASSLGTTTSFYNEQFF. The CDR3 DNA follows: TGCGCCAGCAGCCTCGGAACGACTACCTCTTTCTACAATGAGCAGTTCTTC.

This clonotype was observed a handful of times. This chain uses TRBV3-1 with TRBJ2-7; 8 bases match TRBD2. Trimming took 1 base from V and 5 from J; bases not matched to a gene: 7. This CDR3 region has 15 residues. CDR1 LGHDT and CDR2 YNNKEL come from the germline V gene (reference sequence). CDR3 DNA: TGTGCCAGCAGCCAAGGCTTAGCGGGAATCCACGAGCAGTACTTC. It encodes CASSQGLAGIHEQYF.

The chain joins TRBV28 to TRBJ2-1, with 8 positions matching TRBD2. Germline CDR1 MDHEN, CDR2 SYDVKM. The CDR3 contains 14 residues. The J segment lost 0 bases and the V segment lost 8 bases, leaving 3 bases of the junction unmatched. The CDR3 protein is CASQRGSSYNEQFF. The CDR3, as DNA: TGTGCCAGCCAGCGGGGGAGCTCCTACAATGAGCAGTTCTTC.

This clonotype appeared many times. This chain joins TRBV28 and TRBJ2-1; maybe TRBD2 (7 bases). The ends were cut back, 6 bases at V and 5 bases at J, with 17 bases in the middle. CDR3 size: 15 residues. Per the germline V gene, CDR1 is MDHEN and CDR2 is SYDVKM. CDR3 region: CASSLTGRGNNEQFF. In DNA form, the CDR3 reads TGTGCCAGCAGCCTCACAGGGAGGGGCAACAATGAGCAGTTCTTC.

A few counts support this clonotype. In DNA, the CDR3 is TGTGCCAGCAGCTTAACAGGGAAGAGGGCTAGCGGGGGAACAGATACGCAGTATTTT. Amino acid sequence: CASSLTGKRASGGTDTQYF. The rearrangement uses TRBV7-3 and TRBJ2-3; TRBD2 agrees at 10 bases. The CDR3 is 19 amino acids. V lost 0 bases, J lost 3 bases, and 12 bases stayed unmatched. CDR1 and CDR2 from the germline V gene are SGHTA and FQGTGA.

This clonotype occurred many times. The chain links TRBV7-9 to TRBJ2-3, with D possibly matching TRBD2 (5 bases). The CDR3 loop spans 15 amino acids. The germline V gene encodes CDR1 SEHNR and CDR2 FQNEAQ (reference sequence). The V and J ends lost 6 bases and 6 bases respectively, with 19 bases between them. This CDR3 reads CASSSADLHEDTQYF. In DNA, the CDR3 is TGTGCCAGCAGTTCAGCGGACCTCCATGAGGATACGCAGTATTTT. The full variable domain, completed using reference TRBV7-9 and TRBJ2-3, is DTGVSQNPRHKITKRGQNVTFRCDPISEHNRLYWYRQTLGQGPEFLTYFQNEAQLEKSRLLSDRFSAERPKGSFSTLEIQRTEQGDSAMYLCASSSADLHEDTQYFGPGTRLTVL.

In the case of this clonotype: This may be a read error, as it is one base from a much larger clone. The CDR3 protein is CASSEARGNGYPF. For the CDR3, the DNA is TGTGCCAGCAGTGAAGCGAGGGGTAATGGCTACCCCTTC. This chain joins TRBV2 and TRBJ1-2, with D maybe TRBD1 (5 bases). In germline, CDR1 is SNHLY, CDR2 FYNNEI. The CDR3 runs to 13 residues.

Worth noting for this clonotype: A read error may explain this, as a much larger clone is one base away. The CDR3 DNA reads TGCAGTGTCGCCGCCGACGGTGAAAAACTGTTTTTT. Translating it yields CSVAADGEKLFF. The V and J genes are TRBV20-1 and TRBJ1-4; D gene uncertain. V lost 7 bases to trimming and J lost 7 bases, with 13 bases between them. The CDR3 contains 12 residues. Germline V gene data show CDR1 as DFQATT and CDR2 as SNEGSKA (reference sequence).

Only a few counts were recorded for this clonotype. The chain recombines TRBV5-1 with TRBJ2-5, with 9 nucleotides matching TRBD1. The CDR3 is 15 amino acids. Germline loops: CDR1 SGHRS, CDR2 YFSETQ. V shed 4 bases and J 3 bases; nucleotides not matched to a gene: 7. DNA for the CDR3: TGCGCCAGCAGCATCACACAGGGGGCCAAAGAGACCCAGTACTTC. Translated: CASSITQGAKETQYF. Full variable domain (remainder filled in from reference TRBV5-1 and TRBJ2-5): KAGVTQTPRYLIKTRGQQVTLSCSPISGHRSVSWYQQTPGQGLQFLFEYFSETQRNKGNFPGRFSGRQFSNSRSEMNVSTLELGDSALYLCASSITQGAKETQYFGPGTRLLVL.

With respect to this clonotype: This may be a read error: a much more frequent sequence differs by one nucleotide. The V and J genes are TRBV7-9 and TRBJ1-4; 8 nucleotides agree with TRBD1. Unmatched junction bases numbered 6, after V lost 5 bases and J lost 7 bases. Germline loops: CDR1 SEHNR, CDR2 FQNEAQ (reference sequence). The CDR3 runs 14 residues. Written as DNA, the CDR3 is TGTGCCAGCAGCAAACAGGGGGAAGGTGAAAAACTGTTTTTT. Encoded protein: CASSKQGEGEKLFF.

This clonotype has a handful of counts. CDR3 DNA: TGTGCCAGCAGTGATCGGTGGTCCGGGACAGAAAATCAGCCCCAGCATTTT. Translation gives CASSDRWSGTENQPQHF. The chain joins TRBV6-1 to TRBJ1-5; 7 nucleotides align to TRBD1. Germline V lookup: CDR1 MNHNS, CDR2 SASEGT. This CDR3 comprises 17 residues. The junction had 12 bases not matched to a gene; V was cut back by 3 bases and J by 4 bases.

This rearrangement joins TRBV20-1 to TRBJ2-3; 8 bases map to TRBD2. This CDR3 spans 19 amino acids. CDR1 is DFQATT, CDR2 SNEGSKA, per germline (reference sequence). J lost 4 bases, V lost 5 bases, and 23 bases had no gene match. The CDR3 DNA sequence: TGCAGTGCTCCTCCTCTTGCGGGAGGATCCCAGATATGGGCAGATACGCAGTATTTT. Translating gives CSAPPLAGGSQIWADTQYF.

This clonotype occurred many times. This chain joins TRBV7-3 and TRBJ1-1, with D unclear. This CDR3 is built from 14 residues. V dropped 2 bases and J dropped 5 bases, with 12 bases sitting between them. Per germline, CDR1 SGHTA and CDR2 FQGTGA. The CDR3 nucleotides are TGTGCCAGCAGCTTAGATCCAGCCGGGACTGAAGCTTTCTTT. This gives the protein CASSLDPAGTEAFF.